This note documents a single T cell receptor beta chain sequence. The CDR3 extends over 14 amino acids. This sample is part of a study of preoperative IRX-2 immunotherapy in early breast cancer. The protocol was immunoSEQ multiplex PCR, while the TCRdb copy is restricted to in-frame clones and leaves out a portion. Among over a thousand clones listed, about 68% were seen once. Specified treatment: preoperative locoregional IRX-2 cytokine immunotherapy. This phase Ib study tested locoregional IRX-2 cytokine immunotherapy given before surgery. The clonotype comes from a human donor with breast cancer. The source material was tumor tissue, sampled before IRX-2 immunotherapy. This chain uses TRBV12-2 with TRBJ2-5; TRBD2, the table's D call, was not compared with the DNA. TRBV12-2 is listed as a pseudogene. CDR3 in DNA: TGTGCCACCAACACCGGCGGGGGTATAGAGACCCAGTACTTC. Amino acid sequence: CATNTGGGIETQYF.